The clone carrying this T cell receptor (beta chain) was detected only a few times. Authors' processing steps: Reference gene primer amplification gave estimated nucleated cell counts. The repertoire was sequenced with immunoSEQ multiplex PCR; TCRdb's copy has only in-frame clones and lacks some. The V and J calls and clone size are taken from that table; D and trimming were inferred from the DNA. The repertoire consists of a few hundred thousand clones, with 86% occurring once and the leading ten covering roughly 6.6%. The CDR3 is made up of 16 amino acids. Germline V gene lookup returns CDR1 MRHNA and CDR2 SNTAGT. The junction had 9 bases not matched to a gene; V was cut back by 4 bases and J by 4 bases. This sample was taken from a study of blood T cell repertoires in COVID-19. On the study more broadly: Both acute and convalescent COVID-19 samples were obtained from the United States, Italy and Spain. PBMCs, B-cell-depleted T cells, or T cells provided the cDNA or gDNA that made up the material.

Sequences were obtained from peripheral blood. The sequence came from a woman aged 55-69 years with COVID-19, enrolled during active disease. The rearrangement uses TRBV6-4 and TRBJ1-2; 10 nucleotides match TRBD1. The CDR3 DNA is TGTGCCAGCAGTGTCCAAGGGGACAGGGGCTTCTATGGCTACACCTTC. The encoded protein is CASSVQGDRGFYGYTF.